This T cell receptor beta chain was captured by sequencing in a study of blood T cell repertoires in COVID-19 (dated by TCRdb to about 2020). With regard to the full study: The collaborator samples originated in the United States, Italy and Spain and spanned the acute and convalescent phases of COVID-19. A de-identified subject ID, COVID-19 status, age in years and sex were almost always included in the sample metadata. Where HLA class I and class II types were available, the types were taken from metadata supplied by the sample provider, not from assay-based typing. The repertoires were released in a freely available public database intended as a resource for research on the immune response to SARS-CoV-2. Samples came from the ongoing ImmuneRACE study (first 160 participants) plus 1,254 subjects from 6 global collaborators. The dataset comprised deeply sampled blood TCRbeta repertoires from subjects exposed to, actively infected with, or recovered from COVID-19. The material from the prospective study consisted of cDNA or gDNA derived from T cells, B-cell-depleted T cells, or PBMCs. The research as a whole found: The quantity of clinical and demographic metadata differed by source and by participant and was supplied without curation.

Comments on this clone: What this receptor recognizes is not known. The sample holds no much larger clone one base away, and base qualities are not on file.

TCRbeta CDR3 regions were amplified from genomic DNA by means of the immunoSEQ Assay, a bias-controlled multiplex PCR. Per the original workflow: The number of nucleated cells in each sample was estimated from the amplification of reference gene primers within the assay. Sequence reads were collapsed and filtered to measure the absolute abundance of every unique TCRbeta CDR3 rearrangement. For each sample, productive Simpson clonality was calculated as the square root of Simpson's diversity index over productive rearrangements. TCRdb retrieved this table from immuneACCESS and kept in-frame rearrangements only. Not all clones are present; in checked studies, unresolved V genes account for under half, and no reason is known for the remainder. The V and J calls and clone size are taken from that table; D and trimming were inferred from the DNA. For this sample there are about 130,000 clones; approximately 83% appear just once. Around 17% of the sample rests with the top ten.

CDR1 is given as SGHDT and CDR2 as YYEEEE, both from the germline V gene. The CDR3, cysteine through phenylalanine, is 14 amino acids long. Left in the record is the CDR3 DNA by itself, 42 bases read in frame from the first base. V and J are truncated by 5 bases and 0 bases respectively, leaving an intervening sequence of 11 bases. Another Seattle source contributed samples from volunteer blood donors who had recovered from COVID-19. Whole blood was collected in K2EDTA tubes by collaborating institutions according to the institutions' own protocols. For TCRbeta analysis, collaborators shipped samples as frozen whole blood, isolated PBMCs, or DNA extracted from either of those sample types.

The chain is made from TRBV5-6 and TRBJ1-1; the D gene cannot be resolved reliably. This clonotype originated in a woman in her forties or fifties who had recovered from COVID-19. Sequencing input: peripheral blood. The CDR3 region: CASRVRGLNTEAFF. Read as DNA, the sequence is TGTGCCAGCAGGGTTAGAGGGTTGAACACTGAAGCTTTCTTT.